One sample yielded the 21 T cell receptor beta chains listed below, sequenced in a study of regulatory T cells in long-lasting Graves disease. Time point here: newly diagnosed GD, antithyroid drugs for less than 3 months. TCR sequences were obtained from RNA taken from PBMCs. In building TCR beta libraries, iRepertoire HTBI primers were used together with Arm-PCR of CDR3 regions. Using its own MiXCR run on the multiplex PCR reads, TCRdb lists one record per CDR3 protein. The repertoire has 530,000 or so distinct CDR3 sequences, 16% of them found once; the top ten carry 12%. These data also featured in a second study, about T cells in Graves' hyperthyroidism and ophthalmopathy.

Material: peripheral blood mononuclear cells (PBMCs), obtained at new diagnosis, from a patient treated with antithyroid drugs. The receptors here all came from a man aged 18 to 35 with Graves disease.

The V call is TRBV29-1, the J call TRBJ1-2, with D possibly TRBD1 on 5 matching bases. Germline V gene sequence: CDR1 SQVTM, CDR2 ANQGSEA. V lost 0 bases and J lost 12, with 11 bases in between. CDR3 length: 11 residues. The CDR3 DNA follows: TGCAGCGTTGAAGAGTTGGGGGGTGACACCTTC. It encodes CSVEELGGDTF.

This clonotype was observed a single time. A read error is possible here, since a much larger clone lies one base away. V usage is TRBV11-2 and J usage is TRBJ2-3; 11 positions agree with TRBD2. The CDR3 is made up of 15 amino acids. The germline V gene has CDR1 SGHAT and CDR2 FQNNGV. Trimming took 5 bases from V and 2 from J; bases not matched to a gene: 3. CDR3 coding DNA: TGTGCCAGCAGCGGACTAGCGGGTCTCACAGATACGCAGTATTTT. Residues: CASSGLAGLTDTQYF. The full variable domain, its missing parts supplied by reference TRBV11-2 and TRBJ2-3, is EAGVAQSPRYKIIEKRQSVAFWCNPISGHATLYWYQQILGQGPKLLIQFQNNGVVDDSQLPKDRFSAERLKGVDSTLKIQPAKLEDSAVYLCASSGLAGLTDTQYFGPGTRLTVL.

This clonotype was seen ten or more times. V usage is TRBV11-3 and J usage is TRBJ2-1; D is ambiguous. This CDR3 is built from 15 residues. Germline V gene data show CDR1 as SGHNT and CDR2 as YENEEA. V was cut by 5 bases and J by 2 bases, with 13 bases left in between. CDR3 loop: CASSLRTSPYNEQFF. The CDR3 nucleotides read TGTGCCAGCAGCCTCAGGACGTCGCCCTACAATGAGCAGTTCTTC. The whole variable domain, filled in from reference TRBV11-3 and TRBJ2-1, reads EAGVVQSPRYKIIEKKQPVAFWCNPISGHNTLYWYLQNLGQGPELLIRYENEEAVDDSQLPKDRFSAERLKGVDSTLKIQPAELGDSAVYLCASSLRTSPYNEQFFGPGTRLTVL.

CDR3 DNA sequence: TGCGCCAGCAGCCCCAGTGTTTCCTACGAGCAGTACTTC. It codes for CASSPSVSYEQYF. The chain couples TRBV4-1 to TRBJ2-7; no clear D gene. The V end lost 4 bases, the J end lost 1 base, and 8 bases lay between the germline ends. The CDR3 loop spans 13 amino acids. CDR1 and CDR2 from the germline V gene are MGHRA and YSYEKL.

The gene calls are TRBV2 and TRBJ1-2; tentative D call: TRBD1 (6 bases). This CDR3 region has 12 residues. V lost 10 bases and J 3 bases, leaving 12 bases between the germline ends. Looked up from germline, CDR1 is SNHLY and CDR2 is FYNNEI. This chain's CDR3 is CATRGGDYGYTF. CDR3 coding DNA: TGTGCCACACGGGGGGGCGACTATGGCTACACCTTC. Full variable domain (missing parts from reference TRBV2 and TRBJ1-2): EPEVTQTPSHQVTQMGQEVILRCVPISNHLYFYWYRQILGQKVEFLVSFYNNEISEKSEIFDDQFSVERPDGSNFTLKIRSTKLEDSAMYFCATRGGDYGYTFGSGTRLTVV.

For this clonotype: A read error may explain this, as a much larger clone is one base away. This chain joins TRBV12-5 and TRBJ2-3; TRBD2 matches 10 bases. The CDR3 is 13 amino acids. CDR1 and CDR2 (germline): LGHNT, FRNRAP. As DNA, the CDR3 is TGTGCAGTATCGGGACTAGCGACAGATACGCAGTATTTT. Protein sequence: CAVSGLATDTQYF.

This clonotype was seen at least ten times. The chain joins TRBV2 to TRBJ1-1; the D gene is possibly TRBD1 (6 bases). The CDR3 is 14 residues long. With 4 bases removed from V and 4 bases from J, the gap between germline ends came to 13 bases. Germline V lookup: CDR1 SNHLY, CDR2 FYNNEI. The CDR3 spells CASSATGLSTEAFF. Written as DNA, the CDR3 is TGTGCCAGCAGTGCTACAGGGCTCAGCACTGAAGCTTTCTTT. Combining the CDR3 with reference TRBV2 and TRBJ1-1 gives the whole variable domain EPEVTQTPSHQVTQMGQEVILRCVPISNHLYFYWYRQILGQKVEFLVSFYNNEISEKSEIFDDQFSVERPDGSNFTLKIRSTKLEDSAMYFCASSATGLSTEAFFGQGTRLTVV.

This clonotype was recorded at least ten times. The V gene is TRBV11-3, the J gene TRBJ2-1; D remains unclear. The CDR3 length is 16 residues. Trimming left V 2 bases short and J 0 bases short, with 11 bases between. Germline-derived CDR1 and CDR2 are SGHNT and YENEEA. As DNA, the CDR3 is TGTGCCAGCAGCTTATCTTCGTCAAGCTCCTACAATGAGCAGTTCTTC. Translating it yields CASSLSSSSSYNEQFF.

The table lists this clonotype with many counts. This CDR3 is CASSDQSDTQYF. CDR3 in DNA: TGTGCCAGCAGTGATCAGTCGGATACGCAGTATTTT. The chain is built from TRBV28 and TRBJ2-3; D is undetermined. V was clipped by 5 bases and J by 6 bases, with 9 bases between them. Germline CDR1 is MDHEN and CDR2 is SYDVKM. CDR3 length: 12 residues.

This chain uses TRBV28 with TRBJ1-5, with D possibly being TRBD1 (5 bases). The CDR3 contains 19 residues. V lost 8 bases, J lost 3 bases, and 29 bases lay in between. Germline V lookup: CDR1 MDHEN, CDR2 SYDVKM. The CDR3 DNA follows: TGTGCCAGCCGAGAGTGGGGGACGGAGTATGTTTCGGACAATCAGCCCCAGCATTTT. Translated: CASREWGTEYVSDNQPQHF.

The chain couples TRBV5-6 to TRBJ2-7, with a weak D call TRBD1 (6 bases). Per germline, CDR1 SGHDT and CDR2 YYEEEE. V lost 1 base, J lost 2 bases, and 13 bases lay in between. This CDR3 contains 15 residues. The chain's CDR3 is CASSLLIRQAYEQYF. The CDR3 DNA sequence: TGTGCCAGCAGCTTGTTAATCCGACAGGCCTACGAGCAGTACTTC. The variable domain in full, with the rest retrieved from reference TRBV5-6 and TRBJ2-7, is DAGVTQSPTHLIKTRGQQVTLRCSPKSGHDTVSWYQQALGQGPQFIFQYYEEEERQRGNFPDRFSGHQFPNYSSELNVNALLLGDSALYLCASSLLIRQAYEQYFGPGTRLTVT.

Many counts were recorded for this clonotype. CDR3 sequence (DNA): TGCGCCAGCAGCGCCCCGGACAGGTCTACCTACGAGCAGTACTTC. As protein: CASSAPDRSTYEQYF. The chain recombines TRBV5-1 with TRBJ2-7; 7 nucleotides line up with TRBD1. V was pared by 4 bases and J by 2 bases, with 9 bases of the junction left unmatched. This CDR3 contains 15 residues. The germline gives CDR1 SGHRS, CDR2 YFSETQ. Variable domain in full (rest from reference TRBV5-1 and TRBJ2-7): KAGVTQTPRYLIKTRGQQVTLSCSPISGHRSVSWYQQTPGQGLQFLFEYFSETQRNKGNFPGRFSGRQFSNSRSEMNVSTLELGDSALYLCASSAPDRSTYEQYFGPGTRLTVT.

This clonotype was counted at least ten times. The CDR3 reads CASSPGTSDNEQFF. The DNA for the CDR3 is TGTGCCAGCAGCCCCGGGACTAGTGACAATGAGCAGTTCTTC. The chain links TRBV7-9 to TRBJ2-1; 8 bases are shared with TRBD2. The CDR3 spans 14 residues. With V trimmed by 5 bases and J by 5 bases, 5 bases remained unmatched. The germline V gene encodes CDR1 SEHNR and CDR2 FQNEAQ (reference sequence). Full variable domain (rest looked up from reference TRBV7-9 and TRBJ2-1): DTGVSQNPRHKITKRGQNVTFRCDPISEHNRLYWYRQTLGQGPEFLTYFQNEAQLEKSRLLSDRFSAERPKGSFSTLEIQRTEQGDSAMYLCASSPGTSDNEQFFGPGTRLTVL.

The genes are TRBV27 and TRBJ2-1, with D unclear. The V and J ends lost 2 bases and 0 bases respectively, with 11 bases between them. Germline CDR1 reads MNHEY; CDR2 reads SMNVEV (reference sequence). There are 16 residues in the CDR3. The CDR3 DNA reads as TGTGCCAGCAGTTTAAAGACTGGGTTCTCCTACAATGAGCAGTTCTTC. Translating it yields CASSLKTGFSYNEQFF.

This clonotype showed up many times. V gene TRBV2 combines with J gene TRBJ1-4; D gene uncertain. CDR1 is SNHLY, CDR2 FYNNEI, per germline. Trimming removed 4 bases from V and 7 bases from J, with 16 bases in between. The CDR3 runs 15 residues. CDR3 region: CASSGRGRTGEKLFF. The CDR3 bases are TGTGCCAGCAGTGGGAGAGGGCGGACGGGTGAAAAACTGTTTTTT.

The V call is TRBV9, the J call TRBJ2-3; D is uncertain. Trimming stripped 0 bases from V and 4 bases from J, with 6 bases between. Germline loops: CDR1 SGDLS, CDR2 YYNGEE. This CDR3 spans 13 amino acids. CDR3 sequence (DNA): TGTGCCAGCAGCGTAGAGTCCCCAGATACGCAGTATTTT. Translating gives CASSVESPDTQYF.

Ten or more counts support this clonotype. V is TRBV12-3 or TRBV12-4 and J is TRBJ2-3; a possible D gene is TRBD1 (5 bases). Deletions cut 7 bases from V and 5 bases from J, with 22 bases between. The CDR3 consists of 16 residues. Here the CDR3 reads CASTILGQIPIDTQYF. Written as DNA, the CDR3 is TGTGCCAGCACCATTCTCGGACAAATCCCCATAGATACGCAGTATTTT.

The chain recombines TRBV27 with TRBJ2-1; TRBD1 matches at 7 bases. J lost 0 bases, V lost 4 bases, and 6 bases had no gene match. This CDR3 has 16 residues. CDR1 MNHEY and CDR2 SMNVEV come from the germline V gene (reference sequence). CDR3 nucleotide sequence: TGTGCCAGCAGTTCACCAGGACAGGTCTCCTACAATGAGCAGTTCTTC. Its protein is CASSSPGQVSYNEQFF.

This clonotype was seen ten or more times. This rearrangement joins TRBV12-3 or TRBV12-4 to TRBJ2-7; D unclear. CDR3 length: 12 residues. Trimming removed 1 base from V and 3 bases from J, with 4 bases in between. CDR3 in amino acids: CASSLVDYEQYF. For the CDR3, the DNA is TGTGCCAGCAGTTTAGTAGACTACGAGCAGTACTTC.

This clonotype was observed at least ten times. This sequence joins TRBV6-1 and TRBJ2-1, with 7 bases lining up with TRBD2. V lost 7 bases, J lost 3 bases, and 12 bases stayed unmatched. This CDR3 spans 16 amino acids. The V gene's germline CDR1 is MNHNS and CDR2 SASEGT. The CDR3 protein is CASTRNPRGSYNEQFF. For the CDR3, the DNA is TGTGCCAGCACCCGTAACCCCCGCGGGAGCTACAATGAGCAGTTCTTC.

This clonotype was observed many times. This sequence joins TRBV3-1 and TRBJ1-4; TRBD1 aligns across 7 bases. The CDR3 totals 16 residues. V dropped 3 bases and J dropped 2; count of bases not matched to a gene: 6. Germline lookup yields CDR1 LGHDT and CDR2 YNNKEL (reference sequence). CDR3 DNA: TGTGCCAGCAGCCATGTCCTGGGACAGACTAATGAAAAACTGTTTTTT. Its translation is CASSHVLGQTNEKLFF.